The T cell receptor (beta chain) under discussion was sequenced for a study of response to subunit inactivated influenza vaccine. One entry per CDR3 protein, called by TCRdb with MiXCR from the RT-PCR reads. The data hold about 300,000 distinct CDR3 sequences, with roughly 22% observed a single time. CDR1 is SGHNT, CDR2 YENEEA, per germline. V lost 3 bases to trimming and J lost 2 bases; unmatched junction nucleotides: 2. The length of the CDR3 is 15 residues. Whole-study findings and limits: A suggestion made by the authors is that each seasonal influenza vaccination recruits few new T cells.

A word on this clonotype: Its antigen is as yet unknown.

This chain joins TRBV11-3 and TRBJ2-1; TRBD2 matches at 9 bases. The source was PBMCs from blood, collected 21 months after vaccination. This TCR was recovered from a man in his fifties or sixties who received an inactivated influenza vaccine. This CDR3 reads CASSFAGGPYNEQFF. The CDR3 coding sequence is TGTGCCAGCAGCTTTGCGGGGGGGCCCTACAATGAGCAGTTCTTC.